This entry lists 25 T cell receptor beta chains sequenced from one sample in a study of blood T cell repertoires in COVID-19. The data were produced by immunoSEQ multiplex PCR, yet TCRdb's version contains in-frame clones alone and is incomplete. Counted here are some 100,000 clones, around nine tenths occurring once; the ten biggest clones make up about 7.6%. Sequences were obtained from peripheral blood. Source of these receptors: a woman aged 70-85 years with acute or convalescent COVID-19.

The rearrangement links TRBV6-1 to TRBJ1-5, with D possibly TRBD1 on 5 matching bases. The CDR3 is made up of 13 amino acids. Trimming cost V 1 base and J 5 bases, with 6 bases left between them. CDR1 is MNHNS, CDR2 SASEGT, per germline. CDR3 region: CASSEGGDQPQHF. The CDR3 DNA sequence: TGTGCCAGCAGTGAAGGGGGGGATCAGCCCCAGCATTTT.

This clone was counted once. The chain couples TRBV15 to TRBJ2-3; 7 nucleotides match TRBD1. Losses at the gene ends were 4 bases for V and 2 bases for J; bases not matched to a gene: 3. This CDR3 spans 14 amino acids. Germline V gene data show CDR1 as LNHNV and CDR2 as YYDKDF (reference sequence). In DNA form, the CDR3 reads TGTGCCACCAGCACCGGGACAGCCACAGATACGCAGTATTTT. Amino acids: CATSTGTATDTQYF.

The chain employs TRBV19 and TRBJ1-5; no definite D call. Germline V gene lookup returns CDR1 LNHDA and CDR2 SQIVND (reference sequence). The V gene lost 8 bases and the J gene lost 3 bases, with 17 bases spanning the gap. This CDR3 spans 15 amino acids. In DNA form, the CDR3 reads TGTGCCAGTTCAACTGAAACGCTAACCAATCAGCCCCAGCATTTT. This translates into CASSTETLTNQPQHF. Together with reference TRBV19 and TRBJ1-5, the CDR3 gives the full variable domain: DGGITQSPKYLFRKEGQNVTLSCEQNLNHDAMYWYRQDPGQGLRLIYYSQIVNDFQKGDIAEGYSVSREKKESFPLTVTSAQKNPTAFYLCASSTETLTNQPQHFGDGTRLSIL.

The gene calls are TRBV6-5 and TRBJ2-2, with D possibly being TRBD1 (7 bases). V lost 10 bases, J lost 1 base, and 13 bases lay in between. This CDR3 is 14 amino acids long. From germline, CDR1 is MNHEY and CDR2 SVGAGI. CDR3 in amino acids: CATTGDLNTGELFF. CDR3 in DNA: TGTGCCACCACAGGGGACTTGAACACCGGGGAGCTGTTTTTT.

CDR3 protein: CASSFVGGTGELFF. CDR3 sequence (DNA): TGCGCCAGCAGCTTCGTAGGGGGAACCGGGGAGCTGTTTTTT. The chain is built from TRBV5-1 and TRBJ2-2; tentative D call: TRBD1 (6 bases). Between the trimmed V and J ends, which lost 2 bases and 5 bases, there was a span of 10 bases. The CDR3 extends over 14 amino acids. From germline, CDR1 is SGHRS and CDR2 YFSETQ.

The genes are TRBV11-1 and TRBJ2-7; 8 bases fit TRBD2. The junction had 4 bases not matched to a gene; V was cut back by 5 bases and J by 7 bases. The CDR3 is 12 amino acids. CDR1 is SGHAT and CDR2 is FQDESV in the germline V gene (reference sequence). Written as DNA, the CDR3 is TGTGCCAGCAGCCGACTAGCGAGAGAGCAGTACTTC. Protein product: CASSRLAREQYF.

The chain carries TRBV5-1 and TRBJ1-6; TRBD1 is a possible D gene (5 bases). The CDR3 sequence is 13 residues long. Trimming pared 4 bases from V and 5 bases from J, leaving 7 bases between. Germline V gene data show CDR1 as SGHRS and CDR2 as YFSETQ. The CDR3 sequence is CASSQTDNSPLHF. Here the CDR3 DNA reads TGCGCCAGCAGCCAGACAGATAATTCACCCCTCCACTTT.

The chain combines TRBV7-3 with TRBJ1-1, with 7 bases that match TRBD1. Germline CDR1 is SGHTA and CDR2 is FQGTGA. J was trimmed by 3 bases and V by 0 bases; bases with no gene match: 10. The CDR3 is made up of 17 amino acids. CDR3 coding DNA: TGTGCCAGCAGCTTAACGGGACAGCCCTCTTATTACACTGAAGCTTTCTTT. Residues: CASSLTGQPSYYTEAFF.

The chain has TRBV6-5 and TRBJ2-7; D ambiguous. In germline, CDR1 is MNHEY, CDR2 SVGAGI. The length of the CDR3 is 15 residues. V was shortened by 0 bases and J by 3 bases, with 12 bases between the two germline ends. The CDR3 bases are TGTGCCAGCAGTTACTCGACTCTTGCCTACTACGAGCAGTACTTC. This translates into CASSYSTLAYYEQYF.

The chain recombines TRBV5-4 with TRBJ2-1, with D uncertain. The CDR3 extends over 14 amino acids. Germline V gene lookup returns CDR1 SGHNT and CDR2 YYREEE (reference sequence). The ends were cut back, 0 bases at V and 0 bases at J, with 4 bases in the middle. CDR3 sequence reads: CASSLDNSYNEQFF. The CDR3, as DNA: TGTGCCAGCAGCTTGGACAACTCCTACAATGAGCAGTTCTTC.

This chain joins TRBV29-1 and TRBJ1-2; no clear D. The CDR3 runs to 11 residues. V was cut by 3 bases and J by 8 bases, with 10 bases left in between. Germline CDR1 is SQVTM and CDR2 is ANQGSEA. The CDR3 sequence: CSVDWSTGYTF. For the CDR3, the DNA is TGCAGCGTTGATTGGAGTACCGGCTACACCTTC.

This chain connects TRBV7-9 to TRBJ1-1; 9 bases line up with TRBD1. The CDR3 length is 15 residues. Germline V gene lookup returns CDR1 SEHNR and CDR2 FQNEAQ (reference sequence). V shed 5 bases, J shed 2 bases, and the junction held 6 bases outside the gene matches. CDR3 DNA: TGTGCCAGCAGCGGAAGACAGGGGGGTAACACTGAAGCTTTCTTT. It specifies CASSGRQGGNTEAFF.

This chain uses TRBV7-8 with TRBJ1-4; D not resolved. Germline V gene data show CDR1 as SGHVS and CDR2 as FQNEAQ. V lost 5 bases and J lost 0, with 7 bases in between. CDR3 length equals 14 residues. CDR3 nucleotides: TGTGCCAGCAGCCGAGGCGCAACTAATGAAAAACTGTTTTTT. Its protein product is CASSRGATNEKLFF. Together with reference TRBV7-8 and TRBJ1-4, the CDR3 gives the full variable domain: GAGVSQSPRYKVAKRGQDVALRCDPISGHVSLFWYQQALGQGPEFLTYFQNEAQLDKSGLPSDRFFAERPEGSVSTLKIQRTQQEDSAVYLCASSRGATNEKLFFGSGTQLSVL.

This chain connects TRBV10-3 to TRBJ1-5, with D possibly matching TRBD1 (5 bases). Germline loops: CDR1 ENHRY, CDR2 SYGVKD. This CDR3 is built from 14 residues. The V end was cut by 2 bases, the J end by 9 bases, with 14 bases between. CDR3 sequence reads: CAISEGGVELPQHF. The CDR3 bases are TGTGCCATCAGTGAGGGAGGGGTAGAGTTGCCCCAGCATTTT.

The V call is TRBV2, the J call TRBJ2-5; 10 bases align to TRBD2. The CDR3 loop spans 12 amino acids. Germline V gene lookup returns CDR1 SNHLY and CDR2 FYNNEI. J was trimmed by 6 bases and V by 7 bases; bases with no gene match: 2. CDR3 loop: CASTLAGQTQYF. In nucleotides, the CDR3 is TGTGCCAGCACACTAGCGGGGCAGACCCAGTACTTC.

CDR3 DNA: TGTGCCAGCAGCGCTAAGTCTTACACTGAAGCTTTCTTT. This encodes CASSAKSYTEAFF. V gene TRBV9 combines with J gene TRBJ1-1; D is undetermined. This CDR3 has 13 residues. In germline, CDR1 is SGDLS, CDR2 YYNGEE. The V gene lost 3 bases and the J gene lost 3 bases, with 9 bases spanning the gap.

The chain uses TRBV30 and TRBJ2-1; 7 positions agree with TRBD2. CDR3 length: 12 amino acids. V was clipped by 8 bases and J by 8 bases; unmatched bases: 9. CDR1 and CDR2 from the germline V gene are GTSNPN and SVGIG (reference sequence). Here the CDR3 DNA reads TGTGCCGCGGGAGCAGGATTCGATGAGCAGTTCTTC. This encodes CAAGAGFDEQFF.

The V and J genes are TRBV4-1 and TRBJ2-2, with no clear D. V gave up 3 bases and J gave up 7 bases, with 6 bases separating them. Germline V gene data show CDR1 as MGHRA and CDR2 as YSYEKL. The length of the CDR3 is 12 residues. CDR3 bases: TGCGCCAGCAGCCAGCAGTACGGGGAGCTGTTTTTT. Translating it yields CASSQQYGELFF.

This chain connects TRBV7-9 to TRBJ1-1; unclear D gene. V gave up 9 bases and J gave up 3 bases, with 14 bases separating them. Germline V gives CDR1 SEHNR, CDR2 FQNEAQ (reference sequence). The CDR3 spans 13 residues. For the CDR3, the DNA is TGTGCCAGTACGGATGGTAGAGACACTGAAGCTTTCTTT. This codes for CASTDGRDTEAFF.

The genes are TRBV3-1 (or the pseudogene TRBV3-2) and TRBJ2-7; TRBD1 matches at 7 bases. V shed 1 base and J 6 bases; nucleotides not matched to a gene: 6. Germline assignment: CDR1 LGHDT and CDR2 YNNKEL (reference sequence). The CDR3 contains 14 residues. The CDR3 loop reads CASSQALGQREQYF. The DNA of the CDR3 is TGTGCCAGCAGCCAAGCCCTGGGACAGCGCGAGCAGTACTTC.

The CDR3 nucleotides read TGTGCCAGCAGCCAAGTTGGAGCGAGCGTGGATACGCAGTATTTT. Translated: CASSQVGASVDTQYF. The J gene is TRBJ2-3, the V gene TRBV3-1 (or the pseudogene TRBV3-2); D gene ambiguous. CDR3 length: 15 amino acids. From germline, CDR1 is LGHDT and CDR2 YNNKEL (reference sequence). V lost 1 base, J lost 6 bases, and 14 bases lay in between.

J is TRBJ1-2 and V is TRBV5-6; 7 bases match TRBD1. The germline V gene encodes CDR1 SGHDT and CDR2 YYEEEE. Trimming cost V 2 bases and J 0 bases; bases outside gene matches: 4. The CDR3 covers 15 residues. CDR3 in amino acids: CASSFPDRANYGYTF. CDR3 coding DNA: TGTGCCAGCAGCTTCCCCGACAGGGCTAACTATGGCTACACCTTC.

This clone was detected once. The V and J genes are TRBV6-1 and TRBJ1-5, with 7 bases identical to TRBD1. From germline, CDR1 is MNHNS and CDR2 SASEGT. The CDR3 loop spans 14 amino acids. Trimming at V came to 5 bases and at J to 2 bases, leaving 3 bases not matched to a gene. The CDR3 region is CASSLTGGNQPQHF. The CDR3 coding sequence is TGTGCCAGCAGTTTAACAGGGGGCAATCAGCCCCAGCATTTT.

The chain uses TRBV5-1 and TRBJ2-7; maybe TRBD1 (6 bases). This CDR3 spans 13 amino acids. The germline gives CDR1 SGHRS, CDR2 YFSETQ. V lost 0 bases to trimming and J lost 8 bases, with 12 bases between them. The CDR3 is CASSLGPGEKQYF. CDR3 sequence (DNA): TGCGCCAGCAGCTTGGGGCCAGGGGAGAAGCAGTACTTC.

The J gene is TRBJ1-2, the V gene TRBV19, with D unclear. This CDR3 region has 16 residues. The germline CDR1 and CDR2 sequences are LNHDA and SQIVND (reference sequence). With 3 bases removed from V and 5 bases from J, the gap between germline ends came to 19 bases. DNA of the CDR3: TGTGCCAGTAGTATTGTCCTCGGGGTGGGCCCTTATGGCTACACCTTC. It translates to CASSIVLGVGPYGYTF.